The T cell receptor beta chain described here comes from a study of blood T cell repertoires in COVID-19. Study information: COVID-19 samples from acute and convalescent phases originated in the United States, Italy and Spain. The cDNA or gDNA used as material had been derived from T cells, B-cell-depleted T cells, or PBMCs.

In the authors' methods: It was from reference gene primer amplification that nucleated cell counts were estimated. Some clones are missing from TCRdb's copy, which holds only in-frame ones; the method was immunoSEQ multiplex PCR. That table furnishes V, J and clone size, whereas the DNA furnished D and trimming. The sample contains some 140,000 clones, around three quarters of which appear only once. The source is a human donor in a cohort sampled during active COVID-19. The sample consisted of peripheral blood.

The CDR3 DNA follows: TGTGCCACCAGCGGACAGGGGAGATCTGGGGCCAACGTCCTGACTTTC. As protein: CATSGQGRSGANVLTF. The gene calls are TRBV15 and TRBJ2-6; 9 bases match TRBD1. The length of the CDR3 is 16 residues. V dropped 5 bases and J dropped 1; count of bases not matched to a gene: 3. Germline V gene lookup returns CDR1 LNHNV and CDR2 YYDKDF (reference sequence).